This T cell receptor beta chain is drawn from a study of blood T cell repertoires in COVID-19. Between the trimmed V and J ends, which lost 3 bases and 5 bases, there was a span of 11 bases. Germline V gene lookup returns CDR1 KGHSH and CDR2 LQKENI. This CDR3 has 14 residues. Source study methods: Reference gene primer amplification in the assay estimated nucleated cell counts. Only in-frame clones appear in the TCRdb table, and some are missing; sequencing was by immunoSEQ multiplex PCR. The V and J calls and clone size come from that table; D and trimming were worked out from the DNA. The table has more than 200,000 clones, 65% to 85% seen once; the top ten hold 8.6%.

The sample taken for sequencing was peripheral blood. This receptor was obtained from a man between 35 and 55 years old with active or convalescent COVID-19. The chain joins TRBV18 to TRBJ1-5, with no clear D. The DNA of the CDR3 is TGTGCCAGCTCACCGCGAGGTGCGGATCAGCCCCAGCATTTT. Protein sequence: CASSPRGADQPQHF.